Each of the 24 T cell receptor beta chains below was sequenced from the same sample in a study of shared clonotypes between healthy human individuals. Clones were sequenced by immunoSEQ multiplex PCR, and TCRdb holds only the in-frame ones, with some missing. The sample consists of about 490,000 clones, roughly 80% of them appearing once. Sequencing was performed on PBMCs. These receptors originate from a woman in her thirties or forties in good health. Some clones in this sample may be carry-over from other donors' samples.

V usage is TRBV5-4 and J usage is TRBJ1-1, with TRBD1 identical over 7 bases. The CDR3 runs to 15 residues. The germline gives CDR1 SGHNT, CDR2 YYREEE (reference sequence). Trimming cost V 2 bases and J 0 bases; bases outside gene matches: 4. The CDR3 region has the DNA TGTGCCAGCAGCTTAGGGGGCACCCTGAACACTGAAGCTTTCTTT. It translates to CASSLGGTLNTEAFF. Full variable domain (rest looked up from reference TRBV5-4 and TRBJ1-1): ETGVTQSPTHLIKTRGQQVTLRCSSQSGHNTVSWYQQALGQGPQFIFQYYREEENGRGNFPPRFSGLQFPNYSSELNVNALELDDSALYLCASSLGGTLNTEAFFGQGTRLTVV.

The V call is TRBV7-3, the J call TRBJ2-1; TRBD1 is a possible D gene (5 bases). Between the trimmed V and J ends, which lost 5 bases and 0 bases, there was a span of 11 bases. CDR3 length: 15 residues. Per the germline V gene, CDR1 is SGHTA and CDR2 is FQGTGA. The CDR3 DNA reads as TGTGCCAGCAGCCAAGGGGTAATCTCCTACAATGAGCAGTTCTTC. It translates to CASSQGVISYNEQFF.

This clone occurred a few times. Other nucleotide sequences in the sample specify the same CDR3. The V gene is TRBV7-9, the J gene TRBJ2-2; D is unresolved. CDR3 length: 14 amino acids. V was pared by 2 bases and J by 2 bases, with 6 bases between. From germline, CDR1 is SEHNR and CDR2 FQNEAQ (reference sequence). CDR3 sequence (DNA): TGTGCCAGCAGCTTAACTCAAAACACCGGGGAGCTGTTTTTT. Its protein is CASSLTQNTGELFF.

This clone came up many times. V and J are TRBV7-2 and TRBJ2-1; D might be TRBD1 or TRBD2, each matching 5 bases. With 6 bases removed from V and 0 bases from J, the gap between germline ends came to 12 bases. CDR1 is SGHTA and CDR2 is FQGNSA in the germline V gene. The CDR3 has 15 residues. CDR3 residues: CASSRDLLSYNEQFF. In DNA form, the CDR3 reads TGTGCCAGCAGTCGGGACCTCCTCTCCTACAATGAGCAGTTCTTC.

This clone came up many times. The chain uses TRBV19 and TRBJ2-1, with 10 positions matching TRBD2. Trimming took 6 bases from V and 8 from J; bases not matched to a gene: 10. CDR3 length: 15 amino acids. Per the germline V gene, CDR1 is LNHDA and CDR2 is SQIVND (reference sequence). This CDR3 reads CASSPRLAGVHEQFF. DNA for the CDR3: TGTGCCAGTAGCCCAAGGCTAGCGGGAGTCCATGAGCAGTTCTTC.

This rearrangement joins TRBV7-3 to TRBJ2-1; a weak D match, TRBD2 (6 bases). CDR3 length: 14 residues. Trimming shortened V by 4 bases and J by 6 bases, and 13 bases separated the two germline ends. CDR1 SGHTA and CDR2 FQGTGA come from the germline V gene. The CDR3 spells CASSSDPGGNEQFF. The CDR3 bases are TGTGCCAGCAGCTCGGACCCCGGGGGCAATGAGCAGTTCTTC.

The DNA of the CDR3 is TGTGCCAGCAGCGAGCACTTTAGCGGGAGTAAGTCCTACGAGCAGTACTTC. Translation gives CASSEHFSGSKSYEQYF. This chain uses TRBV9 with TRBJ2-7; 9 nucleotides align to TRBD2. The CDR3 totals 17 residues. V trimming: 3 bases; J trimming: 1 base; junction bases outside the gene matches: 11. Germline V lookup: CDR1 SGDLS, CDR2 YYNGEE.

Here the CDR3 DNA reads TGTGCCAGTAGTATAGGGACTAGCGGGAGGACTTACAATGAGCAGTTCTTC. It yields the protein CASSIGTSGRTYNEQFF. This chain uses TRBV19 with TRBJ2-1; 14 bases match TRBD2. From germline, CDR1 is LNHDA and CDR2 SQIVND (reference sequence). There are 17 residues in the CDR3. Trimming took 1 base from V and 4 from J; bases not matched to a gene: 3. Full variable domain (missing parts from reference TRBV19 and TRBJ2-1): DGGITQSPKYLFRKEGQNVTLSCEQNLNHDAMYWYRQDPGQGLRLIYYSQIVNDFQKGDIAEGYSVSREKKESFPLTVTSAQKNPTAFYLCASSIGTSGRTYNEQFFGPGTRLTVL.

The CDR3 is CASSLYGQSAETQYF. DNA for the CDR3: TGTGCCAGCAGCTTATACGGACAATCTGCAGAGACCCAGTACTTC. The rearrangement uses TRBV7-6 and TRBJ2-5, with TRBD1 as a possible D gene (5 bases). Trimming cost V 2 bases and J 4 bases, with 14 bases left between them. Germline CDR1 is SGHVS and CDR2 is FNYEAQ. This CDR3 has 15 residues.

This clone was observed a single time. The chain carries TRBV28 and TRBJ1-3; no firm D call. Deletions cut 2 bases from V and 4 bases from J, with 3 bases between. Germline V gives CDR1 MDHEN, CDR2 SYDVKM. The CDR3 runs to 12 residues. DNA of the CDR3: TGTGCCAGCAGTTTAGGGGGAAACACCATATATTTT. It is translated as CASSLGGNTIYF.

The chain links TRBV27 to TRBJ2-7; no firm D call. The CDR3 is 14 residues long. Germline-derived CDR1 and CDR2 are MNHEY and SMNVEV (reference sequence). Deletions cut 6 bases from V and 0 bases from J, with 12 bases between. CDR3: CASRLTSNSYEQYF. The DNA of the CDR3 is TGTGCCAGCAGGTTAACGTCAAACTCCTACGAGCAGTACTTC.

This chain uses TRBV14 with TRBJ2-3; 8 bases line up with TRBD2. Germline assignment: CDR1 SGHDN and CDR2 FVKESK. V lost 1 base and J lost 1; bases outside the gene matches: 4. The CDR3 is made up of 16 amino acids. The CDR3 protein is CASSQGTSRGTDTQYF. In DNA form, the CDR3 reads TGTGCCAGCAGCCAAGGGACTAGCCGGGGCACAGATACGCAGTATTTT. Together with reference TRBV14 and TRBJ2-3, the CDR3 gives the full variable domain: EAGVTQFPSHSVIEKGQTVTLRCDPISGHDNLYWYRRVMGKEIKFLLHFVKESKQDESGMPNNRFLAERTGGTYSTLKVQPAELEDSGVYFCASSQGTSRGTDTQYFGPGTRLTVL.

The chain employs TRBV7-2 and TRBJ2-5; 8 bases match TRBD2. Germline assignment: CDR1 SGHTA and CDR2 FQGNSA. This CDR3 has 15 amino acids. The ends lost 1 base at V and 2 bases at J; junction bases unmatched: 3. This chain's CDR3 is CASSLGASGQETQYF. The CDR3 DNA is TGTGCCAGCAGCTTAGGCGCTAGCGGGCAAGAGACCCAGTACTTC.

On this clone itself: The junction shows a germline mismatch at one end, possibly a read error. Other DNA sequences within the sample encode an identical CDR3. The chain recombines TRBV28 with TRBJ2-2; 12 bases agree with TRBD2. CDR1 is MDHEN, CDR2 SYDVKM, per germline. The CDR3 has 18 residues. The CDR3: CASSFGLAGGSDTGELFF. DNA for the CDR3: TGTGCCAGCAGTTTTGGGCTAGCGGGAGGGTCGGACACCGGGGAGCTGTTTTTC.

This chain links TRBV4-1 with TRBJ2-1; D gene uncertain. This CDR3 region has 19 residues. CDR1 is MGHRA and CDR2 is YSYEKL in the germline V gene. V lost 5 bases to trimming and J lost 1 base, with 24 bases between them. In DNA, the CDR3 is TGCGCCAGCAGCACGAAACCCTACGATTCCGACTCTTCCTACAATGAGCAGTTCTTC. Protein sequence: CASSTKPYDSDSSYNEQFF.

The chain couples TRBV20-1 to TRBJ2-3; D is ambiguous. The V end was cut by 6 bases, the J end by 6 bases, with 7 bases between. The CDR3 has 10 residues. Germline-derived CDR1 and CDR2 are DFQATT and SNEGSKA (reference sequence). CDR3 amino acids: CSAATDTQYF. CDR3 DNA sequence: TGCAGTGCCGCTACGGATACGCAGTATTTT.

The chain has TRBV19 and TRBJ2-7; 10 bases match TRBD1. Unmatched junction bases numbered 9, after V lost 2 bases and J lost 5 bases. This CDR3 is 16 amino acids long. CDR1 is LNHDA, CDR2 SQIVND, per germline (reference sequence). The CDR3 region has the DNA TGTGCCAGTAGTATAACGAGGGGACAGGGGCGGAACGAGCAGTACTTC. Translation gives CASSITRGQGRNEQYF.

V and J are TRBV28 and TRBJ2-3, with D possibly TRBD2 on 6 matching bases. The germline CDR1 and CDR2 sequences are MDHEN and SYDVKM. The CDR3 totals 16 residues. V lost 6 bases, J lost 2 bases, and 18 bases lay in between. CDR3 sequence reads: CASRDGTYTNTDTQYF. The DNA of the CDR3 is TGTGCCAGCAGGGACGGGACTTACACGAACACAGATACGCAGTATTTT.

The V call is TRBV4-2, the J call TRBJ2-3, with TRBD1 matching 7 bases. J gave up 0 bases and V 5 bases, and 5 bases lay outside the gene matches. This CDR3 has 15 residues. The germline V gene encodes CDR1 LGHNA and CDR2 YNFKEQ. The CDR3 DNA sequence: TGTGCCAGCAGCTTGGGGGACAGAAGCACAGATACGCAGTATTTT. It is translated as CASSLGDRSTDTQYF.

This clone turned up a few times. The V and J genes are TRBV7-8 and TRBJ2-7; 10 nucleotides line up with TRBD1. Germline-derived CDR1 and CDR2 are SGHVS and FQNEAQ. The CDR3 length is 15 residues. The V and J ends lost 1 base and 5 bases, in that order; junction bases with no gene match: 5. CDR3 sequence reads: CASSLVGQGIHEQYF. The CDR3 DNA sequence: TGTGCCAGCAGCTTAGTGGGACAGGGGATCCACGAGCAGTACTTC. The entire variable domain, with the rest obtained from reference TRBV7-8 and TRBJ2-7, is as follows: GAGVSQSPRYKVAKRGQDVALRCDPISGHVSLFWYQQALGQGPEFLTYFQNEAQLDKSGLPSDRFFAERPEGSVSTLKIQRTQQEDSAVYLCASSLVGQGIHEQYFGPGTRLTVT.

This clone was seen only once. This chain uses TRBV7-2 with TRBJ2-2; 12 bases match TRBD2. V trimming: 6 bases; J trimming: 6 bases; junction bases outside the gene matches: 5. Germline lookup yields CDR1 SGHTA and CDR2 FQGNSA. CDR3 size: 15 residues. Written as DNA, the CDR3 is TGTGCCAGCAGTCTGACTAGCGGGAGCCCCGGGGAGCTGTTTTTT. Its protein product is CASSLTSGSPGELFF.

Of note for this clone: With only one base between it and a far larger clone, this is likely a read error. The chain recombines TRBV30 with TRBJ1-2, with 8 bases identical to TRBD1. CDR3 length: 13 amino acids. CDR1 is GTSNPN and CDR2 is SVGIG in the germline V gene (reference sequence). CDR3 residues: CACSADRVKGYTF. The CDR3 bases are TGTGCCTGTAGTGCGGACAGGGTAAAAGGCTACACCTTC.

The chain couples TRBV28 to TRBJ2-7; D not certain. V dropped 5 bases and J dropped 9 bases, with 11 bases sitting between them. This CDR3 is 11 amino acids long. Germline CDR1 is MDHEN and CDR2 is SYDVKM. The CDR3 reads CASSPQGRQYF. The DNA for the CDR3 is TGTGCCAGCAGTCCCCAAGGAAGGCAGTACTTC.

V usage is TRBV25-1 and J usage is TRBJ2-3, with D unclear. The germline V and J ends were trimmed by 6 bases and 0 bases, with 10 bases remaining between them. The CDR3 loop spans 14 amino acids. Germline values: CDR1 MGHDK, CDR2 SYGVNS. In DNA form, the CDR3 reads TGTGCCAGCAGCGCTCTCGCTAGCACAGATACGCAGTATTTT. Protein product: CASSALASTDTQYF. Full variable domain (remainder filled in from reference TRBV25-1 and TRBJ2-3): EADIYQTPRYLVIGTGKKITLECSQTMGHDKMYWYQQDPGMELHLIHYSYGVNSTEKGDLSSESTVSRIRTEHFPLTLESARPSHTSQYLCASSALASTDTQYFGPGTRLTVL.